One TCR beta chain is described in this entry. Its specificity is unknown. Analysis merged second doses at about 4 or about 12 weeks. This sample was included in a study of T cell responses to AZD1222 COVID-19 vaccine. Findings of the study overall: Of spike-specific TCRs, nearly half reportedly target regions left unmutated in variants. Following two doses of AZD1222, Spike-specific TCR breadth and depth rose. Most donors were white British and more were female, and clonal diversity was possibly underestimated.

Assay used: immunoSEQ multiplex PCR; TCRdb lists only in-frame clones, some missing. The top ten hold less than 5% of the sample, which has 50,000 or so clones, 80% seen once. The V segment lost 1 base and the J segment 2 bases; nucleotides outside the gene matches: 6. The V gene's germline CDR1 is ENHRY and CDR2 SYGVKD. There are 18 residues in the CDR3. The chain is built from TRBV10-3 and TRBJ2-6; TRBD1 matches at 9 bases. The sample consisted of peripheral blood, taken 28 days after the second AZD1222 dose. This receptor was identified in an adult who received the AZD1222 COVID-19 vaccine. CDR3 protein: CAISEWGQGAPGANVLTF. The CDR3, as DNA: TGTGCCATCAGTGAGTGGGGACAGGGAGCCCCTGGGGCCAACGTCCTGACTTTC.